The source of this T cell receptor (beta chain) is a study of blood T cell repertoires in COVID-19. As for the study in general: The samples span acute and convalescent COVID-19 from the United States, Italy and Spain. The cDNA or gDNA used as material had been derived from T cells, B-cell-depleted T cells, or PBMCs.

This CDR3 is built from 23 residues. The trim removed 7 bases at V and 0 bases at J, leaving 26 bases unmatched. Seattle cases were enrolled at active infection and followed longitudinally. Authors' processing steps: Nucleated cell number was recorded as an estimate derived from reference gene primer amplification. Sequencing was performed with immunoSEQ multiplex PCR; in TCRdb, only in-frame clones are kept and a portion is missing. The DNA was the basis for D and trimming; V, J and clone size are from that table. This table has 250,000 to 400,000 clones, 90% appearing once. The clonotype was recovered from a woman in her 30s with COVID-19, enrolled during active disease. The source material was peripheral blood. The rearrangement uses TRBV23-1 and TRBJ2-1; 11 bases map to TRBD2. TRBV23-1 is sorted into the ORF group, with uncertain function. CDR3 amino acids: CASNGSGRLAGPPGRPSYNEQFF. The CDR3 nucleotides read TGCGCCAGCAATGGATCCGGGCGACTAGCGGGACCCCCTGGTAGACCCTCCTACAATGAGCAGTTCTTC.